These T cell receptor beta chains were read from a single sample in a study of identical twins. Using its own MiXCR run on the 5' RACE reads, TCRdb lists one record per CDR3 protein. Here the sample spans more than 400,000 distinct CDR3 sequences, 12% to 15% being singletons. A further study also used this sample, focusing on yellow fever vaccine responses in identical twins.

Material for sequencing was CD4+ T cells sorted from blood. Receptor source: a woman under 30 in good health. CDR3s include the opening cysteine and the closing phenylalanine or tryptophan. Fields, in order: J gene, D gene, V gene, clone size, CDR3 DNA, CDR3 protein. D genes are given only for firm matches. The size of a clone is reported for some rows only, either as once, few or many, or as a class for expanded clones.

TRBJ2-5	-	TRBV15	few	TGTGCCACCAGCAGAGATGCTCAGCAAGAGACCCAGTACTTC	CATSRDAQQETQYF
TRBJ2-5	TRBD2	TRBV7-9	-	TGTGCCAGCATGCCACTAGCGGGCCAAGAGACCCAGTACTTC	CASMPLAGQETQYF
TRBJ2-5	-	TRBV5-1	many	TGCGCCAGCAGCCTACAGGGTTCTGGAAAAGAGACCCAGTACTTC	CASSLQGSGKETQYF
TRBJ2-5	-	TRBV5-1	few	TGCGCCAGCAGCGTAAACGGCCAAGAGACCCAGTACTTC	CASSVNGQETQYF
TRBJ2-6	-	TRBV19	-	TGTGCCAGTACCCCTCGGCCCGCTGGGGCCAACGTCCTGACTTTC	CASTPRPAGANVLTF
TRBJ2-7	TRBD2	TRBV3-1	-	TGTGCCAGCAGCCAAGCACTAGCGGGAGGGTGGTACGAGCAGTACTTC	CASSQALAGGWYEQYF
TRBJ2-5	-	TRBV2	-	TGTGCCAGCAGTGAAGATTGGAGGGGATACGTCTCGCACAAGGGGCGAGAGACCCAGTACTTC	CASSEDWRGYVSHKGRETQYF
TRBJ2-3	-	TRBV14	-	TGTGCCAGCAGCCAAGATAGGGCGGCGGTGACGCAGTATTTT	CASSQDRAAVTQYF
TRBJ1-6	TRBD1	TRBV20-1	few	TGCAGTGCTAAAGGGGACAGGAGGTTTAGTAATTCACCCCTCCACTTT	CSAKGDRRFSNSPLHF
TRBJ1-1	-	TRBV3-1	-	TGTGCCAGCAGCCAAGTAAGTTATGACACTGAAGCTTTCTTT	CASSQVSYDTEAFF
TRBJ2-5	TRBD1	TRBV2	few	TGTGCCAGCAGGGGGACAGGGCCGATGCAGACCCAGTACTTC	CASRGTGPMQTQYF
TRBJ2-1	-	TRBV6-5	few	TGTGCCAGCAGTTACGCTCCAGGAGACTACAATGAGCAGTTCTTC	CASSYAPGDYNEQFF
TRBJ1-5	-	TRBV2	few	TGTGCCAGCATGGGCAGGGACAATCAGCCCCAGCATTTT	CASMGRDNQPQHF
TRBJ2-2	-	TRBV3-1	few	TGTGCCAGCAGCTACAAAGAGCGGGTAGCCGGGGAGCTGTTTTTT	CASSYKERVAGELFF